The TCR beta chain described here comes from a study of CD8 T cells in ankylosing spondylitis. General observations from the study: Disease-associated clones were reportedly significantly overrepresented in matched ankylosing spondylitis synovial fluid. A motif in TCR beta, a set of about 8 highly homologous variants, appeared characteristic of ankylosing spondylitis blood. Within peripheral blood, clones linked to disease were CD8+ and relatively rare. Earlier authors reported some of these motif variants in reactive arthritis synovial fluid and blood.

Germline CDR1 is SNHLY and CDR2 is FYNNEI. The CDR3 runs to 16 residues. The J segment lost 0 bases and the V segment lost 4 bases, leaving 6 bases of the junction unmatched. Of note for this clonotype: Its antigen is unidentified.

One entry per CDR3 protein results from TCRdb running MiXCR on the 5' RACE reads. The sample consists of roughly 220,000 distinct CDR3 sequences, around 16% of them appearing once. This TCR came from a male donor with ankylosing spondylitis. This sequence joins TRBV2 and TRBJ1-1; 9 nucleotides match TRBD1. Sequencing was carried out using blood, either unsorted or a sorted T cell fraction (not recorded which). CDR3 amino acids: CASSALGQGLNTEAFF. The CDR3 DNA reads as TGTGCCAGCAGTGCCCTTGGACAGGGGTTGAACACTGAAGCTTTCTTT.